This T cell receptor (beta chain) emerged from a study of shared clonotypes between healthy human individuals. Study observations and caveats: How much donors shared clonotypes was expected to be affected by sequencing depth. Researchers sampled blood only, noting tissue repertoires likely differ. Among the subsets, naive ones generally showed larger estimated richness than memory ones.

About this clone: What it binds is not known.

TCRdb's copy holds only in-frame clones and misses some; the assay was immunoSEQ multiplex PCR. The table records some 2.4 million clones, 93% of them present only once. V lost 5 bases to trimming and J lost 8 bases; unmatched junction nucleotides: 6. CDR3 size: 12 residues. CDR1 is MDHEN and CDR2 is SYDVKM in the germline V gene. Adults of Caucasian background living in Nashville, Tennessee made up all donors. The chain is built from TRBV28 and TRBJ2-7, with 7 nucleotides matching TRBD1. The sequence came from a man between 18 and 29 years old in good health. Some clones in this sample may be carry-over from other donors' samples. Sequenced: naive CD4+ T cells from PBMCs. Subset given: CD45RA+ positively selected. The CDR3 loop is CASSLRQGQQYF. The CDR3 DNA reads TGTGCCAGCAGTCTCCGACAGGGTCAGCAGTACTTC.